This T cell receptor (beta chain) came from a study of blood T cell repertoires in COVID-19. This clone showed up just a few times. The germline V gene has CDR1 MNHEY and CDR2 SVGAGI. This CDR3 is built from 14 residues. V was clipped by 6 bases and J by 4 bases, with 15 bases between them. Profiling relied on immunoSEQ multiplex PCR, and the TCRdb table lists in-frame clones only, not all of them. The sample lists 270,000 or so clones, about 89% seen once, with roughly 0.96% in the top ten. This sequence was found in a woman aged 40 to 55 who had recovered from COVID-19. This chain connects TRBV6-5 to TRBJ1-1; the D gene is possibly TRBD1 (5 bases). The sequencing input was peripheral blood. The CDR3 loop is CASRRPGGSTEAFF. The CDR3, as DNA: TGTGCCAGCAGGAGACCTGGGGGGAGCACTGAAGCTTTCTTT.